The 13 T cell receptor beta chains listed next were all sequenced from one sample in a study of beta chain features in type 1 diabetes. The authors reverse transcribed all of the isolated RNA, so sequencing captured expressed TCRB transcripts. The method was immunoSEQ multiplex PCR; TCRdb's version includes in-frame clones alone and lacks a portion of them. This table has 350,000 to 450,000 clones, about 15% appearing once. Sequencing was done on a sample of naive CD4+ T cells from blood. The receptors were gathered from a young woman in good health.

This clone was seen only a few times. The genes are TRBV29-1 and TRBJ2-1; perhaps TRBD2 as D (5 bases). The CDR3 has 11 amino acids. Germline-derived CDR1 and CDR2 are SQVTM and ANQGSEA. V dropped 6 bases and J dropped 6 bases, with 9 bases sitting between them. CDR3 sequence reads: CSVPRGNEQFF. CDR3 DNA sequence: TGCAGCGTCCCCCGGGGCAATGAGCAGTTCTTC.

There are a few counts of this clone. The chain employs TRBV29-1 and TRBJ1-1, with TRBD1 matching 10 bases. V lost 8 bases and J lost 5; bases outside the gene matches: 11. The germline gives CDR1 SQVTM, CDR2 ANQGSEA. CDR3 size: 14 residues. The CDR3 nucleotides are TGCAGCACCCGGGACAGGGGCGTCGGGACTGAAGCTTTCTTT. Amino acid sequence: CSTRDRGVGTEAFF.

This chain connects TRBV6-5 to TRBJ2-3, with D possibly TRBD2 on 7 matching bases. The CDR3 covers 14 residues. In germline, CDR1 is MNHEY, CDR2 SVGAGI. The V gene lost 5 bases and the J gene lost 1 base, with 10 bases spanning the gap. The CDR3 sequence: CASSEGGGTDTQYF. The CDR3 coding sequence is TGTGCCAGCAGTGAAGGGGGGGGCACAGATACGCAGTATTTT.

The table lists this clone with a few counts. Other DNA sequences in the sample encode the same CDR3. This chain connects TRBV28 to TRBJ2-7; 7 nucleotides match TRBD2. Looked up from germline, CDR1 is MDHEN and CDR2 is SYDVKM. The CDR3 covers 13 residues. Trimming cost V 3 bases and J 3 bases; bases outside gene matches: 2. CDR3 residues: CASSLGGSYEQYF. The CDR3 DNA reads TGTGCCAGCAGTTTGGGAGGGAGCTACGAGCAGTACTTC.

This clone was counted a few times. The V and J genes are TRBV28 and TRBJ2-7; D is undetermined. V lost 6 bases and J 3 bases, leaving 27 bases between the germline ends. This CDR3 has 18 amino acids. Germline loops: CDR1 MDHEN, CDR2 SYDVKM. The CDR3 here is CASSRAVVPGSPRYEQYF. The CDR3 DNA follows: TGTGCCAGCAGCCGAGCAGTGGTTCCAGGCTCCCCACGCTACGAGCAGTACTTC.

This chain links TRBV18 with TRBJ2-2; 10 nucleotides align to TRBD2. V shed 1 base, J shed 6 bases, and the junction held 5 bases outside the gene matches. The CDR3 loop spans 16 amino acids. The germline V gene has CDR1 KGHSH and CDR2 LQKENI. CDR3 nucleotide sequence: TGTGCCAGCTCACCACAGTCGCTAGCGGGAGCCGGGGAGCTGTTTTTT. Translated: CASSPQSLAGAGELFF.

This clone occurred many times. This chain links TRBV23-1 with TRBJ2-5; the D gene is possibly TRBD1 (7 bases). TRBV23-1 is designated an ORF whose function remains uncertain. This CDR3 comprises 13 residues. The CDR3 DNA reads as TGCGCGATCCCAGGGGGGAAACAAGAGACCCAGTACTTC. This encodes CAIPGGKQETQYF.

This clone appeared a few times. The chain has TRBV4-2 and TRBJ1-5; D may be TRBD1 (6 bases). CDR1 is LGHNA and CDR2 is YNFKEQ in the germline V gene. CDR3 length: 13 amino acids. V dropped 5 bases and J dropped 4 bases, with 9 bases sitting between them. The CDR3 coding sequence is TGTGCCAGCAGCGTAGACAGGAATCAGCCCCAGCATTTT. It codes for CASSVDRNQPQHF.

The chain couples TRBV18 to TRBJ2-1, with 8 nucleotides matching TRBD2. Trimming removed 3 bases from V and 10 bases from J; junction bases left unmatched: 11. Germline CDR1 reads KGHSH; CDR2 reads LQKENI. The CDR3 totals 15 residues. The CDR3 sequence: CASSPPGSGMGEQFF. The CDR3 DNA sequence: TGTGCCAGCTCACCTCCGGGTAGCGGGATGGGGGAGCAGTTCTTC. The whole variable domain, remainder taken from reference TRBV18 and TRBJ2-1, is NAGVMQNPRHLVRRRGQEARLRCSPMKGHSHVYWYRQLPEEGLKFMVYLQKENIIDESGMPKERFSAEFPKEGPSILRIQQVVRGDSAAYFCASSPPGSGMGEQFFGPGTRLTVL.

This clone has a handful of counts. This chain connects TRBV7-9 to TRBJ2-4; D is ambiguous. Trimming took off 1 base at V and 6 bases at J, with 4 bases between the two ends. This CDR3 is 12 amino acids long. Germline CDR1 is SEHNR and CDR2 is FQNEAQ (reference sequence). DNA of the CDR3: TGTGCCAGCAGCTTAGACAGAAACATTCAGTACTTC. It is translated as CASSLDRNIQYF.

This clone has a handful of counts. J is TRBJ2-5 and V is TRBV7-2, with 7 bases matching TRBD1. Germline V gene sequence: CDR1 SGHTA, CDR2 FQGNSA. The CDR3 length is 16 residues. The trim removed 5 bases at V and 4 bases at J, leaving 13 bases unmatched. The CDR3: CASSPGQTKLGETQYF. The CDR3, as DNA: TGTGCCAGCAGCCCGGGACAGACCAAGCTGGGAGAGACCCAGTACTTC. Full variable domain (remainder filled in from reference TRBV7-2 and TRBJ2-5): GAGVSQSPSNKVTEKGKDVELRCDPISGHTALYWYRQSLGQGLEFLIYFQGNSAPDKSGLPSDRFSAERTGGSVSTLTIQRTQQEDSAVYLCASSPGQTKLGETQYFGPGTRLLVL.

The V and J genes are TRBV29-1 and TRBJ1-5; possibly TRBD1 for D (6 bases). V lost 4 bases, J lost 1 base, and 8 bases lay in between. Germline CDR1 SQVTM, CDR2 ANQGSEA. The CDR3 contains 13 residues. In DNA form, the CDR3 reads TGCAGCGTTGGGACAGAAAGCAATCAGCCCCAGCATTTT. It is translated as CSVGTESNQPQHF. Supplemented by reference TRBV29-1 and TRBJ1-5, the full variable domain reads SAVISQKPSRDICQRGTSLTIQCQVDSQVTMMFWYRQQPGQSLTLIATANQGSEATYESGFVIDKFPISRPNLTFSTLTVSNMSPEDSSIYLCSVGTESNQPQHFGDGTRLSIL.

The rearrangement links TRBV2 to TRBJ2-1; TRBD1 is a possible D gene (5 bases). Between the trimmed V and J ends, which lost 8 bases and 4 bases, there was a span of 9 bases. This CDR3 region has 12 residues. Germline CDR1 reads SNHLY; CDR2 reads FYNNEI. CDR3 sequence (DNA): TGTGCCAGCCTTAGACAGTACAATGAGCAGTTCTTC. Translation gives CASLRQYNEQFF.